This T cell receptor beta chain was documented in a study of OX40 agonist ivuxolimab in advanced cancers. Germline CDR1 is MNHNY and CDR2 is SVGAGI (reference sequence). Unmatched junction bases numbered 9, after V lost 6 bases and J lost 5 bases. This CDR3 region has 15 residues. Here immunoSEQ multiplex PCR was the method, and the copy in TCRdb shows in-frame clones only, minus some. The profile covers approximately 120,000 clones, with less than 95% appearing a single time and 0.7% to 0.85% taken by the ten largest. This material consisted of CD4+ or CD8+ T cells sorted from blood, taken in a trial of the OX40 agonist ivuxolimab. The chain employs TRBV6-6 and TRBJ1-4; 7 bases line up with TRBD1. This receptor was identified in an adult with an advanced solid tumor such as melanoma, head and neck, liver or kidney cancer. For the CDR3, the DNA is TGTGCCAGCAGCAGGGGGGGGATTTTGAATGAAAAACTGTTTTTT. Protein product: CASSRGGILNEKLFF.